The 2 T cell receptor beta chains listed next were all sequenced from one sample in a study of blood T cell repertoires in COVID-19. Generated by immunoSEQ multiplex PCR, the TCRdb table keeps only in-frame clones and is missing some. The sample includes approximately 250,000 clones, 65% to 90% of them seen just once. Sequenced: peripheral blood. Receptors were obtained from a young man with active or convalescent COVID-19.

The chain has TRBV14 and TRBJ1-3; D might be TRBD1 (5 bases). V gave up 4 bases and J gave up 0 bases, with 10 bases separating them. This CDR3 is 15 amino acids long. Per the germline V gene, CDR1 is SGHDN and CDR2 is FVKESK. This chain's CDR3 is CASSPGGSSGNTIYF. The CDR3 DNA sequence: TGTGCCAGCAGCCCGGGGGGGAGCTCTGGAAACACCATATATTTT.

This clone came up a few times. V gene TRBV7-9 combines with J gene TRBJ1-6; no clear D gene. This CDR3 is 14 amino acids long. V lost 3 bases and J lost 7, with 10 bases in between. From germline, CDR1 is SEHNR and CDR2 FQNEAQ (reference sequence). This CDR3 is CASSLLQSNSPLHF. CDR3 sequence (DNA): TGTGCCAGCAGCTTGTTACAATCCAATTCACCCCTCCACTTT.